This passage covers 8 T cell receptor beta chains from one sample sequenced in a study of blood T cell repertoires in COVID-19. Data came from immunoSEQ multiplex PCR; TCRdb stores just in-frame clones and leaves some out. The table lists 300,000 to 400,000 clones, over 80% of them singletons. The sequenced sample was peripheral blood. All receptors derive from a man aged 30 to 39 with COVID-19, enrolled during active disease.

This rearrangement joins TRBV19 to TRBJ1-3; D possibly corresponds to TRBD1 (5 bases). Per the germline V gene, CDR1 is LNHDA and CDR2 is SQIVND (reference sequence). This CDR3 is 14 amino acids long. Trimming cost V 5 bases and J 1 base, with 9 bases left between them. This CDR3 reads CASSWQGSGNTIYF. The CDR3 region has the DNA TGTGCCAGTAGTTGGCAGGGATCTGGAAACACCATATATTTT.

V and J are TRBV18 and TRBJ1-5; D gene ambiguous. With 6 bases removed from V and 6 bases from J, the gap between germline ends came to 9 bases. Germline loops: CDR1 KGHSH, CDR2 LQKENI. CDR3 length equals 12 residues. Written as DNA, the CDR3 is TGTGCCAGCTCCCCTGGGAGTCAGCCCCAGCATTTT. This gives the protein CASSPGSQPQHF.

The chain combines TRBV10-2 with TRBJ1-1; D call uncertain. The ends were cut back, 5 bases at V and 2 bases at J, with 9 bases in the middle. The CDR3 runs 13 residues. CDR1 is WSHSY and CDR2 is SAAADI in the germline V gene. CDR3 protein: CASSLAVNTEAFF. CDR3 DNA: TGCGCCAGCAGTCTGGCAGTTAACACTGAAGCTTTCTTT.

The chain links TRBV6-5 to TRBJ1-1; 8 bases are a match to TRBD1. CDR1 is MNHEY, CDR2 SVGAGI, per germline. Germline trimming cut 7 bases from V and 4 bases from J; bases unmatched to any gene: 11. There are 15 residues in the CDR3. The CDR3 sequence is CASTLRTGWGTEAFF. In DNA, the CDR3 is TGTGCCAGCACCCTAAGGACAGGGTGGGGCACTGAAGCTTTCTTT.

The chain has TRBV28 and TRBJ1-5; no clear D. There are 11 residues in the CDR3. V gave up 7 bases and J gave up 9 bases, with 10 bases separating them. Germline V gene data show CDR1 as MDHEN and CDR2 as SYDVKM. This CDR3 reads CASTRGRPQHF. In DNA, the CDR3 is TGTGCCAGCACCCGAGGTCGGCCCCAGCATTTT.

The V and J genes are TRBV7-2 and TRBJ1-1; D is undetermined. In germline, CDR1 is SGHTA, CDR2 FQGNSA. The CDR3 loop spans 17 amino acids. V was pared by 5 bases and J by 1 base, with 20 bases between. In DNA, the CDR3 is TGTGCCAGCAGCATACGAGGGTGGTGGGCTTCGAACACTGAAGCTTTCTTT. This sequence encodes CASSIRGWWASNTEAFF.

The chain employs TRBV9 and TRBJ1-3; D remains unclear. The V end was cut by 0 bases, the J end by 7 bases, with 5 bases between. This CDR3 has 12 residues. CDR1 SGDLS and CDR2 YYNGEE come from the germline V gene. The CDR3 DNA follows: TGTGCCAGCAGCGTAGTCGAGAACACCATATATTTT. It codes for CASSVVENTIYF.

This sequence joins TRBV5-1 and TRBJ1-2, with unresolved D. Between the trimmed V and J ends, which lost 4 bases and 11 bases, there was a span of 21 bases. The CDR3 sequence is 14 residues long. The germline V gene encodes CDR1 SGHRS and CDR2 YFSETQ. CDR3 DNA: TGCGCCAGCAGCCTCGGTAGGCGGGAGACGGAGTACACCTTC. It encodes CASSLGRRETEYTF.